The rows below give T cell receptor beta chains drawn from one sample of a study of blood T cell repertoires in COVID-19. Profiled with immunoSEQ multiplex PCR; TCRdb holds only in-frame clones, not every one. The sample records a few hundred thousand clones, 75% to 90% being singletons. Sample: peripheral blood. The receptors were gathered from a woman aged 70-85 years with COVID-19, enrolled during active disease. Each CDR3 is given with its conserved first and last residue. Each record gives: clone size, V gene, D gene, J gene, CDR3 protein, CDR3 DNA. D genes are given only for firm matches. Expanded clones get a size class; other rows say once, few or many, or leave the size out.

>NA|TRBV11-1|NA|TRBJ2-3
CASSLRVSGSTDTQYF
TGTGCCAGCAGCTTAAGGGTTAGCGGTAGCACAGATACGCAGTATTTT
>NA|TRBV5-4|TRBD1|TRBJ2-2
CASSLDLGGGNTGELFF
TGTGCCAGCAGCTTGGACCTAGGGGGCGGGAACACCGGGGAGCTGTTTTTT
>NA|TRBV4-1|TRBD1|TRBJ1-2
CASSQGTAASGYTF
TGCGCCAGCAGCCAGGGGACAGCCGCCTCTGGCTACACCTTC
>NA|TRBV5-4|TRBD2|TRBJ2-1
CASSSILRTSGRQTYNEQFF
TGTGCCAGCAGCTCGATTCTAAGGACTAGCGGGAGGCAGACCTACAATGAGCAGTTCTTC
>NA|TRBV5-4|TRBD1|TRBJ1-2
CASSLKRTGGVYGYTF
TGTGCCAGCAGCTTAAAGAGGACAGGGGGGGTCTATGGCTACACCTTC
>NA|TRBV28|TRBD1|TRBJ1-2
CASTTGQGTIGYTF
TGTGCCAGCACAACGGGACAGGGAACTATTGGCTACACCTTC
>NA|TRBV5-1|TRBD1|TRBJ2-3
CASSRWTGAGTDTQYF
TGCGCCAGCAGTCGTTGGACAGGGGCAGGCACAGATACGCAGTATTTT
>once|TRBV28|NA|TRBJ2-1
CASSSQRVFYNEQFF
TGTGCCAGCAGTTCGCAGCGGGTTTTTTACAATGAGCAGTTCTTC
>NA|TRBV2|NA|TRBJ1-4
CASRTGTWGEKLFF
TGTGCCAGCAGGACCGGGACTTGGGGGGAAAAACTGTTTTTT
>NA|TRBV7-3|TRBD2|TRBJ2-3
CASSLIMGLAGGTQYF
TGTGCCAGCAGCTTAATAATGGGACTAGCGGGAGGTACGCAGTATTTT
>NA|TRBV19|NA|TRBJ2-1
CASSIGVAVSYNEQFF
TGTGCCAGTAGTATCGGAGTGGCGGTCTCCTACAATGAGCAGTTCTTC
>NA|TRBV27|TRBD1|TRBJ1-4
CASSPQSGTGREKLFF
TGTGCCAGCAGTCCACAATCCGGGACAGGGCGAGAAAAACTGTTTTTT
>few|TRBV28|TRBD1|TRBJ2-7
CASSFTRTGVREQYF
TGTGCCAGCAGTTTTACGAGGACAGGGGTGCGGGAGCAGTACTTC
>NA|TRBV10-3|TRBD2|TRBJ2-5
CAILTSGSFAETQYF
TGTGCCATCCTGACTAGCGGGAGCTTCGCAGAGACCCAGTACTTC
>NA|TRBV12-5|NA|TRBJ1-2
CASGLTGYTF
TGTGCTAGTGGACTCACCGGCTACACCTTC
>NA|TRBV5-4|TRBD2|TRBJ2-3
CASSLTLAGAVDTQYF
TGTGCCAGCAGCCTAACCTTAGCGGGAGCGGTAGATACGCAGTATTTT
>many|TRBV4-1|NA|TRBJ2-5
CASSPRDSSETQYF
TGCGCCAGCAGCCCCCGGGACTCTTCGGAGACCCAGTACTTC
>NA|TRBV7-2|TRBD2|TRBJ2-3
CASQLAGTDTQYF
TGTGCCAGCCAACTAGCGGGCACAGATACGCAGTATTTT
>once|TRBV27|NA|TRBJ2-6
CASSSDSPVGLTNSGANVLTF
TGTGCCAGCAGTTCCGACTCTCCGGTGGGGCTCACAAACTCTGGGGCCAACGTCCTGACTTTC
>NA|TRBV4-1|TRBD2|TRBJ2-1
CASSQGGTSGRAGQFF
TGCGCCAGCAGCCAAGGGGGGACTAGCGGGAGGGCGGGGCAGTTCTTC
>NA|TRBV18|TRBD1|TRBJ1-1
CASSDRVTEAFF
TGTGCCAGCTCAGACAGGGTTACTGAAGCTTTCTTT
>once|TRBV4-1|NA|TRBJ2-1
CASSQSEAFPYNEQFF
TGCGCCAGCAGCCAGTCGGAGGCCTTTCCCTACAATGAGCAGTTCTTC
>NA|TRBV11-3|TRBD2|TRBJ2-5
CASSLEWGLAGQETQYF
TGTGCCAGCAGCTTAGAATGGGGGCTAGCGGGCCAAGAGACCCAGTACTTC
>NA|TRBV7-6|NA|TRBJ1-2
CASSSTGGGQAENYGYTF
TGTGCCAGCAGCTCAACCGGTGGAGGCCAGGCAGAAAACTATGGCTACACCTTC
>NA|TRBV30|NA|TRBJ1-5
CAWGAGGRFQPQHF
TGTGCCTGGGGAGCGGGGGGGCGCTTTCAGCCCCAGCATTTT
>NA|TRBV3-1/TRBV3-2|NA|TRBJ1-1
CASSQGTEFEAFF
TGTGCCAGCAGCCAAGGGACAGAGTTTGAAGCTTTCTTT
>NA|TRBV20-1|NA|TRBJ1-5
CSASVEGGQPQHF
TGCAGTGCTAGTGTCGAAGGCGGCCAGCCCCAGCATTTT
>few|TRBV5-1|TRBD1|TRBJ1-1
CASREGTALRTEAFF
TGCGCCAGCAGGGAGGGGACAGCCCTTCGGACTGAAGCTTTCTTT
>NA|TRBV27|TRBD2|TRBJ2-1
CASRPTMTSAYNEQFF
TGTGCCAGCAGACCTACAATGACTAGCGCTTACAATGAGCAGTTCTTC
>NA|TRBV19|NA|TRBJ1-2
CASSTPVYGYTF
TGTGCCAGTAGTACTCCCGTATATGGCTACACCTTC
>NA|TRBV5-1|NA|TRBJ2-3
CATRRDGSDTQYF
TGCGCCACTCGGAGGGACGGTTCAGATACGCAGTATTTT
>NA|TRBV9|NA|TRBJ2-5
CASSVVVFQETQYF
TGTGCCAGCAGCGTAGTCGTATTCCAAGAGACCCAGTACTTC
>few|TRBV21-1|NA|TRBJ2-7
CASSMDRGRGEQYF
TGTGCCAGCAGCATGGACAGGGGGCGCGGCGAGCAGTACTTC
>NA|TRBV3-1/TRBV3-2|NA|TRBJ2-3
CASSQGRRGSRTDTQYF
TGTGCCAGCAGCCAAGGACGGAGAGGGTCCCGCACAGATACGCAGTATTTT
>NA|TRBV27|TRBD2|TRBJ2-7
CATRAGGSYEQYF
TGTGCCACCCGAGCGGGAGGCTCCTACGAGCAGTACTTC
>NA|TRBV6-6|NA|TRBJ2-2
CASSYGTGRTGELFF
TGTGCCAGCAGTTACGGAACGGGAAGGACCGGGGAGCTGTTTTTT
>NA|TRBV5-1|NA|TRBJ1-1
CASSLVGENTEAFF
TGCGCCAGCAGCTTGGTCGGGGAGAACACTGAAGCTTTCTTT
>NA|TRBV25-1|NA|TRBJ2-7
CASSEYREQYF
TGTGCCAGCAGTGAATACCGTGAGCAGTACTTC
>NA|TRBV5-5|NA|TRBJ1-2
CASSFTSGPGGYTF
TGTGCCAGCAGCTTTACGTCGGGTCCGGGTGGCTACACCTTC
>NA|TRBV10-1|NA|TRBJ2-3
CASSESLAASTDTQYF
TGCGCCAGCAGTGAGTCCCTTGCGGCTAGCACAGATACGCAGTATTTT
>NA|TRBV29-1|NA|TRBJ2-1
CSVASDNEQFF
TGCAGCGTTGCCTCTGACAATGAGCAGTTCTTC
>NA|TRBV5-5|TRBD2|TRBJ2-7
CASSYRGTSVYEQYF
TGTGCCAGCAGCTACCGCGGGACTAGCGTTTACGAGCAGTACTTC